Listed here are 26 T cell receptor beta chains from one sample, sequenced in a study of CD8+ T cells in alopecia areata (dated by TCRdb to 2017 to 2018). The library was obtained by the immunoSEQ multiplex PCR assay. RNA was extracted from all samples and reverse transcribed into cDNA, which served as template for TCR sequencing. TCRdb mirrors the immuneACCESS table, restricted to in-frame sequences. Some clones are absent from its copies; in checked studies, under half trace to an unresolved V gene, and the reason for the others is unknown. This sample comprises approximately 150,000 clones, 40% to 65% of them detected only once. Of the sample, more than 0.95% falls within the top ten clones. This specimen's time point label, interpreted: baseline before oral tofacitinib. Sample: CD4+ T cells sorted from blood, taken at week 0. The source of these receptors is a human donor with alopecia areata.

This sequence joins TRBV7-9 and TRBJ2-7; TRBD2 is a possible D gene (6 bases). Germline CDR1 reads SEHNR; CDR2 reads FQNEAQ (reference sequence). The CDR3 sequence is 13 residues long. V lost 8 bases and J 3 bases, leaving 14 bases between the germline ends. The CDR3 region has the DNA TGTGCCAGCGGAAGACTAGGGTTCTACGAGCAGTACTTC. Translation: CASGRLGFYEQYF.

The CDR3 protein is CASTSGRGAYGYTF. The CDR3 DNA reads as TGTGCCAGCACCTCCGGTCGCGGGGCGTACGGCTACACCTTC. This rearrangement joins TRBV2 to TRBJ1-2; TRBD1 is a possible D gene (5 bases). V shed 7 bases and J shed 8 bases, with 20 bases lying between them. Per germline, CDR1 SNHLY and CDR2 FYNNEI. This CDR3 has 14 residues.

The rearrangement uses TRBV30 and TRBJ1-3; possibly TRBD1 for D (5 bases). Trimming shortened V by 2 bases and J by 4 bases, and 12 bases separated the two germline ends. The germline V gene encodes CDR1 GTSNPN and CDR2 SVGIG (reference sequence). The CDR3 has 14 amino acids. CDR3 sequence (DNA): TGTGCCTGGAGTTCGACAGTGGTAGGAAACACCATATATTTT. As protein: CAWSSTVVGNTIYF.

The chain carries TRBV5-1 and TRBJ1-1; the D is unclear. Germline CDR1 SGHRS, CDR2 YFSETQ. This CDR3 is built from 13 residues. V lost 0 bases and J lost 3, with 6 bases in between. The CDR3 DNA reads TGCGCCAGCAGCTTGGGATCGGACACTGAAGCTTTCTTT. Protein sequence: CASSLGSDTEAFF.

To note about this clone: In the same sample, other DNA sequences code for this CDR3. This chain uses TRBV29-1 with TRBJ2-5, with D hard to call. The V gene lost 4 bases and the J gene lost 4 bases, with 4 bases spanning the gap. The CDR3 contains 10 residues. CDR1 and CDR2 from the germline V gene are SQVTM and ANQGSEA. Written as DNA, the CDR3 is TGCAGCGTTGTCCTAGAGACCCAGTACTTC. Translating it yields CSVVLETQYF. Full variable domain (outside the CDR3, taken from reference TRBV29-1 and TRBJ2-5): SAVISQKPSRDICQRGTSLTIQCQVDSQVTMMFWYRQQPGQSLTLIATANQGSEATYESGFVIDKFPISRPNLTFSTLTVSNMSPEDSSIYLCSVVLETQYFGPGTRLLVL.

This clone has ten or more counts. CDR3 region: CASSMDRGREKLFF. The CDR3 DNA sequence: TGTGCCAGCAGTATGGACAGGGGGCGGGAAAAACTGTTTTTT. This sequence joins TRBV28 and TRBJ1-4, with 11 positions matching TRBD1. The CDR3 extends over 14 amino acids. V trimming: 5 bases; J trimming: 8 bases; junction bases outside the gene matches: 4. CDR1 is MDHEN and CDR2 is SYDVKM in the germline V gene.

This clone showed up just a few times. CDR3: CASSFDRGEQYF. The CDR3 nucleotides are TGTGCCAGCAGCTTTGATCGTGGCGAGCAGTACTTC. This chain links TRBV7-9 with TRBJ2-7; D remains unclear. Germline V gene sequence: CDR1 SEHNR, CDR2 FQNEAQ (reference sequence). The V end was cut by 3 bases, the J end by 6 bases, with 9 bases between. The CDR3 totals 12 residues.

This sequence joins TRBV30 and TRBJ2-2; TRBD2 aligns across 13 bases. Germline CDR1 GTSNPN, CDR2 SVGIG (reference sequence). V lost 4 bases and J lost 3; bases outside the gene matches: 5. This CDR3 comprises 16 residues. DNA of the CDR3: TGTGCCTGGACCAAACTAGCGGGAGGGGACACCGGGGAGCTGTTTTTT. Translation: CAWTKLAGGDTGELFF.

This chain links TRBV29-1 with TRBJ2-4; possibly TRBD1 or TRBD2 for D (5 bases each). The CDR3 extends over 15 amino acids. CDR1 and CDR2 (germline): SQVTM, ANQGSEA. The V gene lost 6 bases and the J gene lost 1 base, with 16 bases spanning the gap. CDR3 in DNA: TGCAGCGTAGTGACCGGGGACGGTGCCAAAAACATTCAGTACTTC. This codes for CSVVTGDGAKNIQYF.

This clone showed up just a few times. The chain is built from TRBV29-1 and TRBJ2-1, with a possible D match to TRBD1 (6 bases). The V end was cut by 1 base, the J end by 7 bases, with 11 bases between. Germline CDR1 is SQVTM and CDR2 is ANQGSEA. The CDR3 covers 13 residues. As DNA, the CDR3 is TGCAGCGTTGAAGGGCGTGGGACAAATGAGCAGTTCTTC. Residues: CSVEGRGTNEQFF.

The chain is built from TRBV5-1 and TRBJ2-2, with D perhaps matching TRBD1 (5 bases). V was trimmed by 7 bases and J by 5 bases, leaving 18 bases between them. CDR3 size: 15 residues. CDR1 SGHRS and CDR2 YFSETQ come from the germline V gene. CDR3 nucleotide sequence: TGCGCCAGCGTCGATGGGCAGGGTGTGACCGGGGAGCTGTTTTTT. Protein sequence: CASVDGQGVTGELFF.

The chain links TRBV19 to TRBJ2-5; D may correspond to TRBD1 or TRBD2 (5 bases each). CDR3 length: 15 amino acids. The ends were cut back, 5 bases at V and 2 bases at J, with 15 bases in the middle. Germline loops: CDR1 LNHDA, CDR2 SQIVND (reference sequence). Here the CDR3 reads CASSLNGALQETQYF. CDR3 nucleotides: TGTGCCAGTAGTCTCAACGGGGCCCTTCAAGAGACCCAGTACTTC.

This clone turned up a few times. V gene TRBV29-1 combines with J gene TRBJ1-1; D is unclear. The CDR3 length is 12 residues. Per germline, CDR1 SQVTM and CDR2 ANQGSEA. The V and J ends lost 5 bases and 6 bases respectively, with 13 bases between them. The CDR3 sequence is CSVLKGKSEAFF. In DNA, the CDR3 is TGCAGCGTTCTTAAGGGAAAGTCTGAAGCTTTCTTT.

This chain connects TRBV5-4 to TRBJ2-5; TRBD2 agrees at 12 bases. Trimming took 2 bases from V and 2 from J; bases not matched to a gene: 4. CDR1 and CDR2 from the germline V gene are SGHNT and YYREEE (reference sequence). The CDR3 is 16 residues long. CDR3 sequence reads: CASSFFTSGRQETQYF. The DNA for the CDR3 is TGTGCCAGCAGCTTCTTCACTAGCGGGAGGCAAGAGACCCAGTACTTC.

This clone was seen repeatedly, ten times or more. The CDR3 reads CAWSIREKLFF. DNA of the CDR3: TGTGCCTGGAGTATCAGAGAAAAACTGTTTTTT. The genes are TRBV30 and TRBJ1-4; D is unresolved. The CDR3 loop spans 11 amino acids. Trimming took 2 bases from V and 8 from J, leaving 6 bases between them. Germline assignment: CDR1 GTSNPN and CDR2 SVGIG (reference sequence).

This chain joins TRBV7-2 and TRBJ2-5; D is possibly TRBD1 or TRBD2 (5 bases each). The V and J ends lost 4 bases and 5 bases respectively, with 14 bases between them. The germline V gene has CDR1 SGHTA and CDR2 FQGNSA. This CDR3 spans 14 amino acids. The CDR3 protein is CASSSRGRRETQYF. The CDR3 nucleotides are TGTGCCAGCAGCTCTCGGGGACGAAGGGAGACCCAGTACTTC.

DNA of the CDR3: TGTGCCAGCAGTGAGACTAGCGGGAGAAGCAATGAGCAGTTCTTC. This codes for CASSETSGRSNEQFF. V is TRBV6-1 and J is TRBJ2-1; TRBD2 agrees at 12 bases. With V trimmed by 3 bases and J by 6 bases, 3 bases remained unmatched. The CDR3 consists of 15 residues. CDR1 is MNHNS, CDR2 SASEGT, per germline.

This chain joins TRBV5-1 and TRBJ2-5; D perhaps matches TRBD2 (5 bases). Germline assignment: CDR1 SGHRS and CDR2 YFSETQ. Trimming removed 0 bases at V and 3 bases at J, with 18 bases between. The CDR3 has 17 amino acids. The CDR3 nucleotides read TGCGCCAGCAGCTTGGCTCCGGGGTTTGGAGGAGAAGAGACCCAGTACTTC. Protein sequence: CASSLAPGFGGEETQYF.

There are a few counts of this clone. This chain links TRBV9 with TRBJ1-3; D gene uncertain. Trimming removed 0 bases at V and 0 bases at J, with 10 bases between. Germline loops: CDR1 SGDLS, CDR2 YYNGEE. This CDR3 comprises 16 residues. The CDR3 coding sequence is TGTGCCAGCAGCGTAGAAGCCGGTATCTCTGGAAACACCATATATTTT. Translating it yields CASSVEAGISGNTIYF.

This chain links TRBV30 with TRBJ2-3; the match to TRBD2 covers 14 bases. V shed 6 bases, J shed 4 bases, and the junction held 9 bases outside the gene matches. The CDR3 consists of 16 residues. The germline V gene encodes CDR1 GTSNPN and CDR2 SVGIG (reference sequence). DNA for the CDR3: TGTGCCTGTCGGGGGACTAGCGGGAGTTTACCAGATACGCAGTATTTT. Residues: CACRGTSGSLPDTQYF.

The J gene is TRBJ2-3, the V gene TRBV29-1; 7 bases are a match to TRBD1. There are 12 residues in the CDR3. Germline CDR1 reads SQVTM; CDR2 reads ANQGSEA. The CDR3 DNA reads as TGCCGAGGGACAGTTGGAACAGATACGCAGTATTTT. It yields the protein CRGTVGTDTQYF.

The chain employs TRBV25-1 and TRBJ2-2; 9 nucleotides match TRBD1. Germline CDR1 reads MGHDK; CDR2 reads SYGVNS. V lost 5 bases to trimming and J lost 0 bases; unmatched junction nucleotides: 7. The CDR3 runs 17 residues. This CDR3 reads CASSPGTGTANTGELFF. The CDR3 DNA follows: TGTGCCAGCAGTCCCGGGACAGGGACAGCGAACACCGGGGAGCTGTTTTTT.

This clone appeared a few times. The sample has other DNA sequences that encode this CDR3 too. This sequence joins TRBV7-2 and TRBJ2-3, with D unclear. The CDR3 length is 11 residues. Germline V gives CDR1 SGHTA, CDR2 FQGNSA. Trimming left V 1 base short and J 6 bases short, with 2 bases between. CDR3 nucleotide sequence: TGTGCCAGCAGCTTAGTTGATACGCAGTATTTT. Its translation is CASSLVDTQYF. The full variable domain, in which reference TRBV7-2 and TRBJ2-3 provide the parts outside the CDR3, is GAGVSQSPSNKVTEKGKDVELRCDPISGHTALYWYRQSLGQGLEFLIYFQGNSAPDKSGLPSDRFSAERTGGSVSTLTIQRTQQEDSAVYLCASSLVDTQYFGPGTRLTVL.

Notes on this clone: Different DNA sequences within this sample yield the same CDR3. The V gene is TRBV29-1, the J gene TRBJ2-7; 8 bases map to TRBD2. Per the germline V gene, CDR1 is SQVTM and CDR2 is ANQGSEA. This CDR3 has 12 residues. After removal of 3 bases from V and 3 bases from J, the junction contained 1 base not matched to a gene. The CDR3 DNA reads TGCAGCGTTGAGAGCGGGGGCTACGAGCAGTACTTC. Encoded protein: CSVESGGYEQYF.

This clone was recorded a few times. CDR3 coding DNA: TGTGCCAGCAGCCAAGGCCCCGGGACTTTCAATGAGCAGTTCTTC. This translates into CASSQGPGTFNEQFF. The rearrangement uses TRBV14 and TRBJ2-1; tentative D call: TRBD2 (6 bases). Per the germline V gene, CDR1 is SGHDN and CDR2 is FVKESK. With 1 base removed from V and 6 bases from J, the gap between germline ends came to 13 bases. This CDR3 has 15 amino acids.

This sequence joins TRBV4-1 and TRBJ2-3, with D perhaps matching TRBD1 (6 bases). With 4 bases removed from V and 2 bases from J, the gap between germline ends came to 28 bases. This CDR3 is built from 20 residues. Germline lookup yields CDR1 MGHRA and CDR2 YSYEKL. The CDR3 protein is CASSLIIDRITRNFTDTQYF. CDR3 DNA: TGCGCCAGCAGCCTTATTATCGACAGGATAACTCGGAACTTCACAGATACGCAGTATTTT.